Listed here are 24 T cell receptor beta chains from one sample, sequenced in a study of blood T cell repertoires in COVID-19. Assay: immunoSEQ multiplex PCR; the TCRdb copy retains only in-frame clones and omits some. The table includes about 19,000 clones, about 88% detected once. Material: peripheral blood. The source is a man in his 70s with acute or convalescent COVID-19.

This sequence joins TRBV9 and TRBJ2-1; TRBD2 matches 10 bases. The CDR3 contains 15 residues. Germline trimming cut 10 bases from V and 9 bases from J; bases unmatched to any gene: 16. Germline V gives CDR1 SGDLS, CDR2 YYNGEE. The CDR3 DNA reads as TGTGCCTCCCGGCGACACTCTAGCGGGAGTGGTGAGCAGTTCTTC. Its translation is CASRRHSSGSGEQFF.

This chain links TRBV25-1 with TRBJ1-1; D possibly corresponds to TRBD1 (6 bases). Trimming removed 5 bases from V and 4 bases from J, with 14 bases in between. The germline V gene encodes CDR1 MGHDK and CDR2 SYGVNS. The CDR3 runs to 14 residues. The CDR3 loop is CASSNAGASTEAFF. DNA for the CDR3: TGTGCCAGCAGTAATGCAGGGGCGAGCACTGAAGCTTTCTTT.

This chain uses TRBV5-1 with TRBJ2-1, with 8 bases that match TRBD2. This CDR3 has 17 amino acids. Germline V gene sequence: CDR1 SGHRS, CDR2 YFSETQ. After removal of 0 bases from V and 8 bases from J, the junction contained 13 bases not matched to a gene. CDR3 in amino acids: CASSLGRGSGNDDEQFF. CDR3 nucleotide sequence: TGCGCCAGCAGCTTGGGCCGGGGTAGCGGGAATGATGATGAGCAGTTCTTC.

V is TRBV2 and J is TRBJ1-5; D uncertain. Trimming cost V 4 bases and J 6 bases, with 13 bases left between them. The CDR3 contains 14 residues. Per the germline V gene, CDR1 is SNHLY and CDR2 is FYNNEI. The DNA of the CDR3 is TGTGCCAGCAGTGGTGCAGTGTTCGCTCAGCCCCAGCATTTT. Translation gives CASSGAVFAQPQHF.

The J gene is TRBJ2-7, the V gene TRBV7-2; a weak D match, TRBD1 (6 bases). CDR1 is SGHTA, CDR2 FQGNSA, per germline. The CDR3 spans 17 residues. V gave up 4 bases and J gave up 5 bases, with 24 bases separating them. The CDR3 bases are TGTGCCAGCAGCTATCTACAAACCTCCGGGACACTTAACGAGCAGTACTTC. It is translated as CASSYLQTSGTLNEQYF.

The rearrangement joins TRBV6-5 to TRBJ1-5; 8 positions match TRBD1. This CDR3 contains 15 residues. V gave up 5 bases and J gave up 0 bases; unmatched junction bases: 3. Germline CDR1 is MNHEY and CDR2 is SVGAGI. CDR3 in DNA: TGTGCCAGCAGTCCGGGACAGGTTAGCAATCAGCCCCAGCATTTT. Translated, it gives CASSPGQVSNQPQHF.

This rearrangement joins TRBV18 to TRBJ1-5; no clear D gene. The V end was cut by 6 bases, the J end by 2 bases, with 11 bases between. The CDR3 length is 14 residues. Per germline, CDR1 KGHSH and CDR2 LQKENI. The CDR3 nucleotides are TGTGCCAGCTCGAGAGACAACCGCAATCAGCCCCAGCATTTT. It is translated as CASSRDNRNQPQHF.

This rearrangement joins TRBV20-1 to TRBJ2-1, with 9 nucleotides matching TRBD2. V dropped 3 bases and J dropped 8; count of bases not matched to a gene: 8. The V gene's germline CDR1 is DFQATT and CDR2 SNEGSKA (reference sequence). This CDR3 is 14 amino acids long. The CDR3 spells CSASRLAVGHEQFF. The CDR3 DNA follows: TGCAGTGCTAGTCGACTAGCGGTGGGTCATGAGCAGTTCTTC.

The V call is TRBV4-1, the J call TRBJ2-5, with D possibly being TRBD2 (6 bases). Germline V gene data show CDR1 as MGHRA and CDR2 as YSYEKL. There are 16 residues in the CDR3. The V end was cut by 3 bases, the J end by 0 bases, with 14 bases between. CDR3 protein: CASSHWGEAHQETQYF. As DNA, the CDR3 is TGCGCCAGCAGCCATTGGGGGGAGGCCCACCAAGAGACCCAGTACTTC.

This clone was seen more than once but under ten times. The V call is TRBV11-3, the J call TRBJ2-1; weak D call: TRBD1 (5 bases). The V end lost 0 bases, the J end lost 8 bases, and 17 bases lay between the germline ends. This CDR3 is 16 amino acids long. From germline, CDR1 is SGHNT and CDR2 YENEEA. CDR3 nucleotides: TGTGCCAGCAGCTTAGATCGAAGGGGCGCTAAATATGAGCAGTTCTTC. Encoded protein: CASSLDRRGAKYEQFF.

This chain joins TRBV12-3 or TRBV12-4 and TRBJ2-3, with D hard to call. The CDR3 is made up of 12 amino acids. Trimming stripped 4 bases from V and 2 bases from J, with 4 bases between. CDR3 in amino acids: CASSSITDTQYF. The CDR3 DNA reads as TGTGCCAGCAGTTCAATCACAGATACGCAGTATTTT.

The chain joins TRBV5-1 to TRBJ1-2, with TRBD1 as a possible D gene (6 bases). With 3 bases removed from V and 3 bases from J, the gap between germline ends came to 15 bases. The CDR3 sequence is 15 residues long. The V gene's germline CDR1 is SGHRS and CDR2 YFSETQ. CDR3 protein: CASSSDLQGYYGYTF. The CDR3 region has the DNA TGCGCCAGCAGCTCGGATTTGCAGGGGTACTATGGCTACACCTTC.

V is TRBV7-2 and J is TRBJ2-3; possible D gene TRBD2, 6 bases. The length of the CDR3 is 15 residues. Germline CDR1 reads SGHTA; CDR2 reads FQGNSA. The ends were cut back, 5 bases at V and 4 bases at J, with 16 bases in the middle. The CDR3 nucleotides are TGTGCCAGCAGCATCTCTCTGATAGCGGCAGATACGCAGTATTTT. Protein sequence: CASSISLIAADTQYF.

This chain links TRBV11-1 with TRBJ2-1; a weak D match, TRBD1 (5 bases). Trimming cost V 3 bases and J 5 bases, with 14 bases left between them. This CDR3 region has 15 residues. Germline loops: CDR1 SGHAT, CDR2 FQDESV (reference sequence). This chain's CDR3 is CASSLKGLLDNEQFF. The CDR3 nucleotides are TGTGCCAGCAGCTTGAAGGGGCTCCTGGACAATGAGCAGTTCTTC.

The chain combines TRBV7-9 with TRBJ2-5; no firm D call. The V and J ends lost 5 bases and 5 bases respectively, with 6 bases between them. The CDR3 is made up of 11 amino acids. CDR1 is SEHNR and CDR2 is FQNEAQ in the germline V gene (reference sequence). The CDR3 sequence is CASSTGETQYF. The CDR3 DNA reads as TGTGCCAGCAGCACCGGGGAGACCCAGTACTTC.

V is TRBV19 and J is TRBJ1-2; 9 nucleotides match TRBD1. The CDR3 is 14 amino acids. Germline V gene data show CDR1 as LNHDA and CDR2 as SQIVND (reference sequence). With 3 bases clipped from V and 8 bases from J, the junction kept 7 bases outside the gene matches. In DNA form, the CDR3 reads TGTGCCAGTAGTATGGAACAGGGGGCAGGCGGCTACACCTTC. It encodes CASSMEQGAGGYTF.

This clone was picked up a small number of times. The chain is built from TRBV4-3 and TRBJ1-4, with 7 bases matching TRBD1. The CDR3 has 17 residues. CDR1 is LGHNA, CDR2 YSLEER, per germline. Losses at the gene ends were 1 base for V and 6 bases for J; bases not matched to a gene: 11. DNA of the CDR3: TGCGCCAGCAGCCAAGGAAGCGTTAGAACAGGGGATGAAAAACTGTTTTTT. Translating it yields CASSQGSVRTGDEKLFF.

The chain uses TRBV2 and TRBJ2-1; TRBD2 aligns across 8 bases. Germline assignment: CDR1 SNHLY and CDR2 FYNNEI. The CDR3 is 15 residues long. Trimming cost V 4 bases and J 4 bases; bases outside gene matches: 6. The CDR3 sequence: CASSGASGLYNEQFF. CDR3 bases: TGTGCCAGCAGTGGTGCTAGCGGGTTATACAATGAGCAGTTCTTC.

This clone was seen only once. The chain links TRBV28 to TRBJ2-7; no definite D call. V lost 5 bases, J lost 5 bases, and 10 bases lay in between. The CDR3 spans 12 residues. Germline V lookup: CDR1 MDHEN, CDR2 SYDVKM. CDR3 DNA sequence: TGTGCCAGCAGTCCGAACTATGACGAGCAGTACTTC. Protein sequence: CASSPNYDEQYF. Drawing the rest from reference TRBV28 and TRBJ2-7, the complete variable domain is DVKVTQSSRYLVKRTGEKVFLECVQDMDHENMFWYRQDPGLGLRLIYFSYDVKMKEKGDIPEGYSVSREKKERFSLILESASTNQTSMYLCASSPNYDEQYFGPGTRLTVT.

This chain connects TRBV11-2 to TRBJ1-2; 8 bases fit TRBD1. V shed 1 base, J shed 8 bases, and the junction held 6 bases outside the gene matches. The germline gives CDR1 SGHAT, CDR2 FQNNGV. The CDR3 is 14 amino acids. CDR3 in amino acids: CASSLAQGAVGYTF. In DNA form, the CDR3 reads TGTGCCAGCAGCTTAGCCCAGGGGGCGGTGGGCTACACCTTC.

This chain connects TRBV2 to TRBJ2-7, with 15 positions matching TRBD2. CDR3 length equals 14 residues. Unmatched junction bases numbered 6, after V lost 6 bases and J lost 9 bases. Germline assignment: CDR1 SNHLY and CDR2 FYNNEI. The DNA of the CDR3 is TGTGCCAGCAGACCGGGACTAGCGGGAGGAAGGCAGTACTTC. This sequence encodes CASRPGLAGGRQYF. The variable domain in full, completed from reference TRBV2 and TRBJ2-7, reads EPEVTQTPSHQVTQMGQEVILRCVPISNHLYFYWYRQILGQKVEFLVSFYNNEISEKSEIFDDQFSVERPDGSNFTLKIRSTKLEDSAMYFCASRPGLAGGRQYFGPGTRLTVT.

This clone appeared a few times. The chain employs TRBV27 and TRBJ2-1, with 15 bases fitting TRBD2. The CDR3 runs to 16 residues. J gave up 2 bases and V 7 bases, and 3 bases lay outside the gene matches. Germline CDR1 is MNHEY and CDR2 is SMNVEV (reference sequence). CDR3 residues: CASTRTSGRAYNEQFF. CDR3 sequence (DNA): TGTGCCAGCACGAGGACTAGCGGGAGGGCCTACAATGAGCAGTTCTTC.

This chain uses TRBV6-6 with TRBJ1-6; D gene ambiguous. This CDR3 contains 15 residues. Germline loops: CDR1 MNHNY, CDR2 SVGAGI (reference sequence). V gave up 7 bases and J gave up 5 bases, with 15 bases separating them. The CDR3 DNA reads TGTGCCAGCAATCCGCGACATAACGATAATTCACCCCTCCACTTT. Protein sequence: CASNPRHNDNSPLHF.

This clone was observed a handful of times. The genes are TRBV28 and TRBJ2-7; possibly TRBD2 for D (5 bases). The CDR3 spans 12 residues. V shed 2 bases and J shed 9 bases, with 11 bases lying between them. Germline CDR1 and CDR2: MDHEN and SYDVKM. The CDR3, as DNA: TGTGCCAGCAGTTTAGGGAGTCGAGGGCAGTACTTC. This codes for CASSLGSRGQYF. Complete variable domain (other parts from reference TRBV28 and TRBJ2-7): DVKVTQSSRYLVKRTGEKVFLECVQDMDHENMFWYRQDPGLGLRLIYFSYDVKMKEKGDIPEGYSVSREKKERFSLILESASTNQTSMYLCASSLGSRGQYFGPGTRLTVT.